The 5 T cell receptor beta chains listed next were all sequenced from one sample in a study of T cell repertoires in cytomegalovirus infection. Each CDR3 protein gets one entry after TCRdb re-called the reads with MiXCR. The data contain approximately 700,000 distinct CDR3 sequences, 35% to 45% of them singletons. The sample consisted of PBMCs. These receptors were taken from a human donor in good health (CMV status not recorded). Some clones in this sample may be carry-over from other donors' samples.

This clonotype occurred a few times. The J gene is TRBJ2-3, the V gene TRBV11-3; 13 nucleotides align to TRBD2. Germline assignment: CDR1 SGHNT and CDR2 YENEEA. The CDR3 length is 19 residues. V lost 9 bases and J lost 3; bases outside the gene matches: 18. The CDR3 loop is CARRRQGTSGGAHTDTQYF. CDR3 in DNA: TGTGCCAGACGAAGACAGGGAACTAGCGGGGGGGCTCATACAGATACGCAGTATTTT.

Here the CDR3 DNA reads TGTGCCAGCAGCTCAAGACTAGCGGGGGATTCCGTCACAGATACGCAGTATTTT. It encodes CASSSRLAGDSVTDTQYF. The chain is built from TRBV11-2 and TRBJ2-3, with 12 positions matching TRBD2. V gave up 4 bases and J gave up 2 bases; unmatched junction bases: 10. The CDR3 runs 18 residues. CDR1 is SGHAT and CDR2 is FQNNGV in the germline V gene.

The chain combines TRBV19 with TRBJ1-3, with unresolved D. The CDR3 spans 15 residues. Between the trimmed V and J ends, which lost 0 bases and 0 bases, there was a span of 6 bases. In germline, CDR1 is LNHDA, CDR2 SQIVND (reference sequence). The CDR3 spells CASSIEYFSGNTIYF. The CDR3 region has the DNA TGTGCCAGTAGTATAGAATACTTCTCTGGAAACACCATATATTTT.

The table lists this clonotype with a few counts. A much larger clone lies a single base off, so this may be a read error. The chain recombines TRBV7-9 with TRBJ1-1, with TRBD1 matching 7 bases. V shed 3 bases, J shed 4 bases, and the junction held 2 bases outside the gene matches. Per germline, CDR1 SEHNR and CDR2 FQNEAQ (reference sequence). The CDR3 contains 13 residues. CDR3 residues: CASSFNRGTEAFF. The DNA of the CDR3 is TGTGCCAGCAGCTTTAACAGGGGCACTGAAGCTTTCTTT. The full variable domain, completed using reference TRBV7-9 and TRBJ1-1, is DTGVSQNPRHKITKRGQNVTFRCDPISEHNRLYWYRQTLGQGPEFLTYFQNEAQLEKSRLLSDRFSAERPKGSFSTLEIQRTEQGDSAMYLCASSFNRGTEAFFGQGTRLTVV.

This clonotype has only a few counts. The rearrangement joins TRBV19 to TRBJ1-5, with TRBD1 identical over 10 bases. This CDR3 spans 14 amino acids. Germline V gene data show CDR1 as LNHDA and CDR2 as SQIVND (reference sequence). J was trimmed by 5 bases and V by 6 bases; bases with no gene match: 4. This CDR3 is CASRPGQGYQPQHF. The CDR3 bases are TGTGCCAGTAGACCGGGACAGGGGTATCAGCCCCAGCATTTT.